This T cell receptor beta chain was profiled in a study of T cells in localized non-small cell lung cancer. Study-wide findings and caveats: Turning up in adjacent lung were a median roughly 59 of the top 100 tumor clones. Owing to sequencing of a solitary tumor region, heterogeneity cannot be discounted. Longer overall survival was linked to higher blood T cell density.

Profiled with immunoSEQ multiplex PCR; TCRdb holds only in-frame clones, not every one. Here the sample spans approximately 88,000 clones, under 95% being singletons. This CDR3 is 13 amino acids long. The ends were cut back, 7 bases at V and 1 base at J, with 10 bases in the middle. Germline loops: CDR1 SNHLY, CDR2 FYNNEI. Concerning this clone itself: Its antigen is as yet unknown.

Sequences were derived from PBMCs, sampled before any cancer treatment. V is TRBV2 and J is TRBJ1-1; D may be TRBD1 (6 bases). This TCR was recovered from a woman aged 40-70 years with stage II squamous cell lung carcinoma. CDR3 coding DNA: TGTGCCAGCACTGTGGACAGGAACACTGAAGCTTTCTTT. The encoded protein is CASTVDRNTEAFF. The variable domain in full, completed from reference TRBV2 and TRBJ1-1, reads EPEVTQTPSHQVTQMGQEVILRCVPISNHLYFYWYRQILGQKVEFLVSFYNNEISEKSEIFDDQFSVERPDGSNFTLKIRSTKLEDSAMYFCASTVDRNTEAFFGQGTRLTVV.